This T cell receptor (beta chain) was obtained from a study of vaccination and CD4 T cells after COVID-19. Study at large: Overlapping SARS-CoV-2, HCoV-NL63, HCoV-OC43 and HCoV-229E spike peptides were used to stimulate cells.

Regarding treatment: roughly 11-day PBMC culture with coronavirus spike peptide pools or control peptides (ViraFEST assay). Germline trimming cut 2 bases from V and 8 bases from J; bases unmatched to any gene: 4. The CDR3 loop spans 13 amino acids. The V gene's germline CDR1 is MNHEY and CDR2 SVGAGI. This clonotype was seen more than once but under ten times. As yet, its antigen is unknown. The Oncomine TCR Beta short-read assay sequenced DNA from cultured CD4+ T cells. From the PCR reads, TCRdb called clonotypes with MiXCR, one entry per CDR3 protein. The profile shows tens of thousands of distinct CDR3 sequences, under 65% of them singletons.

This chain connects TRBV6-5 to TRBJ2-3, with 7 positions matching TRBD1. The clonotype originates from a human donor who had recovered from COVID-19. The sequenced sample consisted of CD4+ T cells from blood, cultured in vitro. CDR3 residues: CASSYATGATQYF. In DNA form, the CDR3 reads TGTGCCAGCAGTTACGCCACAGGGGCTACGCAGTATTTT.